The 14 T cell receptor beta chains in this list originate from one sample, sequenced in a study of CD8 T cells in Susac syndrome (dated by TCRdb to the late 2010s). The library was built by means of the immunoSEQ multiplex PCR assay. RNA was extracted with the RNeasy kit and roughly 0.5 to 1 ug was reverse transcribed using random hexamers. Clones were called with MiXCR by TCRdb after fastp trimmed the public reads at Q25, and only in-frame beta chains were retained. Rows matching on CDR3 protein sequence are summarized as one entry with the most common DNA and genes. In this sample the table shows just over 150,000 distinct CDR3 sequences, around 95% of which occur a single time. The ten largest make up roughly 0.16% of the sample. The sample consisted of CD8+ T cells from PBMCs. The receptors were gathered from a human donor with multiple sclerosis.

This clonotype occurred once. The chain employs TRBV19 and TRBJ2-5; D remains unclear. The CDR3 runs 15 residues. Germline V gene data show CDR1 as LNHDA and CDR2 as SQIVND (reference sequence). V lost 1 base and J 3 bases, leaving 12 bases between the germline ends. The CDR3 sequence is CASSIGAITEETQYF. The CDR3 DNA reads as TGTGCCAGTAGTATAGGGGCAATTACCGAAGAGACCCAGTACTTC. Combining the CDR3 with reference TRBV19 and TRBJ2-5 gives the whole variable domain DGGITQSPKYLFRKEGQNVTLSCEQNLNHDAMYWYRQDPGQGLRLIYYSQIVNDFQKGDIAEGYSVSREKKESFPLTVTSAQKNPTAFYLCASSIGAITEETQYFGPGTRLLVL.

This chain uses TRBV12-3 or TRBV12-4 with TRBJ1-2; 8 bases line up with TRBD1. The CDR3 consists of 15 residues. V was pared by 1 base and J by 6 bases, with 7 bases of the junction left unmatched. The DNA of the CDR3 is TGTGCCAGCAGTTTAGGGACAGGGCGCAGGAATGGCTACACCTTC. It translates to CASSLGTGRRNGYTF.

This clonotype was counted a single time. V gene TRBV3-1 combines with J gene TRBJ2-1, with D perhaps matching TRBD2 (6 bases). V lost 1 base and J 8 bases, leaving 18 bases between the germline ends. Germline V CDR1 and CDR2: LGHDT, YNNKEL (reference sequence). This CDR3 contains 16 residues. The CDR3 bases are TGTGCCAGCAGCCAAGGGTCCAGGACTACGGTACATGAGCAGTTCTTC. Amino acids: CASSQGSRTTVHEQFF.

The V and J genes are TRBV7-9 and TRBJ2-7, with 7 bases matching TRBD1. Trimming removed 5 bases from V and 2 bases from J; junction bases left unmatched: 6. From germline, CDR1 is SEHNR and CDR2 FQNEAQ (reference sequence). This CDR3 region has 14 residues. CDR3 nucleotides: TGTGCCAGCAGCCCCAGACAGGGACCCTACGAGCAGTACGTC. Protein sequence: CASSPRQGPYEQYV.

The rearrangement joins TRBV3-1 to TRBJ1-2; 8 positions agree with TRBD1. This CDR3 is 14 amino acids long. J was trimmed by 3 bases and V by 4 bases; bases with no gene match: 4. Germline CDR1 LGHDT, CDR2 YNNKEL (reference sequence). CDR3 in amino acids: CASSPDREDYGYTF. DNA for the CDR3: TGTGCCAGCAGCCCGGACAGGGAGGACTATGGCTACACCTTC. Full variable domain (remainder filled in from reference TRBV3-1 and TRBJ1-2): DTAVSQTPKYLVTQMGNDKSIKCEQNLGHDTMYWYKQDSKKFLKIMFSYNNKELIINETVPNRFSPKSPDKAHLNLHINSLELGDSAVYFCASSPDREDYGYTFGSGTRLTVV.

J is TRBJ2-7 and V is TRBV20-1; tentatively, D is TRBD1 (5 bases). CDR1 is DFQATT and CDR2 is SNEGSKA in the germline V gene (reference sequence). V was pared by 3 bases and J by 1 base, with 7 bases between. This CDR3 contains 12 residues. The CDR3 loop reads CSASDSSYEQYV. CDR3 in DNA: TGCAGTGCTAGCGACAGTTCCTACGAGCAGTACGTC.

Only one count was recorded for this clonotype. The J gene is TRBJ2-7, the V gene TRBV5-1; D possibly corresponds to TRBD1 (6 bases). CDR1 SGHRS and CDR2 YFSETQ come from the germline V gene. V lost 5 bases and J 5 bases, leaving 11 bases between the germline ends. The CDR3 is 12 residues long. The CDR3 DNA sequence: TGCGCCAGCAGTTACAGGGACAACGAGCAGTACTTC. As protein: CASSYRDNEQYF. Full variable domain (rest looked up from reference TRBV5-1 and TRBJ2-7): KAGVTQTPRYLIKTRGQQVTLSCSPISGHRSVSWYQQTPGQGLQFLFEYFSETQRNKGNFPGRFSGRQFSNSRSEMNVSTLELGDSALYLCASSYRDNEQYFGPGTRLTVT.

The CDR3 DNA sequence: TGTGCCAGCAAGGAGCGGGGCGGCACAGATACGCAGTATTTT. Translation: CASKERGGTDTQYF. The chain recombines TRBV2 with TRBJ2-3; 7 nucleotides line up with TRBD2. With 7 bases clipped from V and 1 base from J, the junction kept 5 bases outside the gene matches. The CDR3 is made up of 14 amino acids. CDR1 and CDR2 from the germline V gene are SNHLY and FYNNEI.

J is TRBJ2-5 and V is TRBV20-1, with 10 bases matching TRBD1. The J segment lost 5 bases and the V segment lost 6 bases, leaving 9 bases of the junction unmatched. Germline CDR1 reads DFQATT; CDR2 reads SNEGSKA (reference sequence). The CDR3 contains 14 residues. The chain's CDR3 is CSALRQGAGETQYF. The CDR3 coding sequence is TGCAGTGCCCTCCGACAGGGGGCAGGTGAGACCCAGTACTTC.

The chain combines TRBV5-1 with TRBJ1-1, with 12 bases fitting TRBD1. Trimming cost V 3 bases and J 3 bases; bases outside gene matches: 6. The CDR3 sequence is 16 residues long. CDR1 and CDR2 (germline): SGHRS, YFSETQ. Here the CDR3 reads CASSWGQGAIDTEAFF. CDR3 bases: TGCGCCAGCAGCTGGGGACAGGGGGCGATAGACACTGAAGCTTTCTTT.

This sequence joins TRBV20-1 and TRBJ1-1, with TRBD1 as a possible D gene (5 bases). V dropped 6 bases and J dropped 11 bases, with 16 bases sitting between them. Germline V CDR1 and CDR2: DFQATT, SNEGSKA (reference sequence). CDR3 size: 11 residues. CDR3 sequence (DNA): TGCAGTGCCGCTCAGGGTGGGGTGGCTTTCTTT. This sequence encodes CSAAQGGVAFF.

The chain links TRBV7-2 to TRBJ2-1; maybe TRBD1 (5 bases). Between the trimmed V and J ends, which lost 6 bases and 5 bases, there was a span of 14 bases. CDR3 length: 14 amino acids. CDR1 is SGHTA, CDR2 FQGNSA, per germline. The CDR3 sequence: CASRVARVNNEQFF. CDR3 nucleotide sequence: TGTGCCAGCAGGGTGGCCAGGGTCAACAATGAGCAGTTCTTC.

The chain links TRBV13 to TRBJ2-7; D perhaps matches TRBD1 (6 bases). The CDR3 sequence is 14 residues long. The ends were cut back, 0 bases at V and 2 bases at J, with 8 bases in the middle. CDR1 and CDR2 (germline): PRHDT, FYEKMQ (reference sequence). CDR3 region: CASSLGDSPYEQYV. The DNA for the CDR3 is TGTGCCAGCAGCTTAGGGGACAGCCCCTACGAGCAGTACGTC.

Only one count was recorded for this clonotype. The CDR3: CASSQDRVSSYNEQFF. The CDR3 DNA reads as TGCGCCAGCAGCCAAGATCGGGTTAGCTCCTACAATGAGCAGTTCTTC. The chain recombines TRBV4-1 with TRBJ2-1; D call uncertain. From germline, CDR1 is MGHRA and CDR2 YSYEKL. The CDR3 extends over 16 amino acids. Deletions cut 0 bases from V and 0 bases from J, with 9 bases between.